These T cell receptor beta chains were read from a single sample in a study of blood T cell repertoires in COVID-19. This table comes from immunoSEQ multiplex PCR, and its TCRdb copy is limited to in-frame clones, with some not included. This repertoire shows approximately 470,000 clones, roughly 90% found once; its top ten account for around 0.7%. The sequenced material came from PBMCs or T cells enriched from blood (not recorded which). The receptors here all came from a woman between 18 and 30 years old who had recovered from COVID-19. Both conserved end residues are part of each CDR3. A D gene is named only where the DNA matches it firmly. Where a row states a size, it is once, few, many or the class of an expanded clone; other rows omit it.

-	TRBV19	TRBJ2-6	-	TGTGCCAGTAGTACCCTAGTAGGAGGGGCCAACGTCCTGACTTTC	CASSTLVGGANVLTF
TRBD1	TRBV30	TRBJ1-5	-	TGTGCCTGGAGTCCCATGGGACAGGGGAGAATAGTCAGCAATCAGCCCCAGCATTTT	CAWSPMGQGRIVSNQPQHF
TRBD1	TRBV28	TRBJ2-3	-	TGTGCCAGCAGTTTATCAGGGGGCGACGCAGATACGCAGTATTTT	CASSLSGGDADTQYF
-	TRBV12-3/TRBV12-4	TRBJ1-1	-	TGTGCCAGCAGTTTAAGTTCCTGGGAGGCTTTCTTT	CASSLSSWEAFF
-	TRBV5-6	TRBJ1-2	-	TGTGCCAGCAGCTTGCGCGCGGGGTTCTATGGCTACACCTTC	CASSLRAGFYGYTF
TRBD2	TRBV6-5	TRBJ2-1	-	TGTGCCAGCAGGGTGACTAGCGGGGGGGCAGATGAGCAGTTCTTC	CASRVTSGGADEQFF
-	TRBV7-2	TRBJ2-2	-	TGTGCCAGCAGCGGATGGACCGGGGTAACGAGGATCGGGGAGCTGTTTTTT	CASSGWTGVTRIGELFF
-	TRBV23-1	TRBJ2-3	few	TGCGCCAGCAGTCAAGAGCGCAGCACAGATACGCAGTATTTT	CASSQERSTDTQYF
TRBD1	TRBV10-1	TRBJ1-1	-	TGCGCCAGCAGTGAGGCAGGACAGGGAGCTGAAGCTTTCTTT	CASSEAGQGAEAFF
TRBD2	TRBV7-2	TRBJ2-3	-	TGTGCCAGCAGCCCTCTCGTCATCCTTTCCCTTAGCGGGGCGCAGTATTTT	CASSPLVILSLSGAQYF
-	TRBV2	TRBJ1-4	once	TGTGCCAGCAGTCTCTCAGGGATTGGAGAAAAACTGTTTTTT	CASSLSGIGEKLFF
-	TRBV2	TRBJ1-3	few	TGTGCCAGCAGTGTCTTCAGAGGAAACACCATATATTTT	CASSVFRGNTIYF
-	TRBV7-9	TRBJ1-1	-	TGTGCCAGCAGCTGGTTCGGAATACTGCGGGAGGGGGGGGCGTTCTTT	CASSWFGILREGGAFF
-	TRBV10-3	TRBJ1-5	-	TGTGCCATCACGGTTTCCCCCGATCAGCCCCAGCATTTT	CAITVSPDQPQHF
-	TRBV5-6	TRBJ2-7	-	TGTGCCAGCAGCTCACAAGGGGGCTACGAGCAGTACTTC	CASSSQGGYEQYF
TRBD1	TRBV4-1	TRBJ1-5	-	TGCGCCAGCAGCCATGAGGACAGGGCCCTCTATAGCAATCAGCCCCAGCATTTT	CASSHEDRALYSNQPQHF
TRBD1	TRBV18	TRBJ1-6	once	TGTGCCAGCTCACCACGGGCAGGGGGAGAAACACCCCTCCACTTT	CASSPRAGGETPLHF
TRBD1	TRBV9	TRBJ1-4	-	TGTGCCAGCAGCGCGACAGGGGGTGAAAAACTGTTTTTT	CASSATGGEKLFF
TRBD1	TRBV7-2	TRBJ1-5	-	TGTGCCAGCAGCTCCCGGGTCACAGGGGGGCCCCAGCATTTT	CASSSRVTGGPQHF
TRBD2	TRBV5-4	TRBJ2-1	-	TGTGCCAGCGGGGGGGGGTCCTACAATGAGCAGTTCTTC	CASGGGSYNEQFF
TRBD1	TRBV18	TRBJ1-2	-	TGTGCCAGTTCCAGGGACAGGGATGATGAGTATGGCTACACCTTC	CASSRDRDDEYGYTF
-	TRBV7-2	TRBJ1-2	-	TGTGCCAGCAGCTTAGAGGCCGCAGGGGCCTATGGCTACACCTTC	CASSLEAAGAYGYTF
-	TRBV24-1	TRBJ2-2	-	TGTGCCACCAGTGAAGGGGGAATCACCGGGGAGCTGTTTTTT	CATSEGGITGELFF
TRBD1	TRBV5-6	TRBJ2-1	-	TGTGCCAGCAGCTTTTACGGGACAGTCAACAATGAGCAGTTCTTC	CASSFYGTVNNEQFF
TRBD2	TRBV10-3	TRBJ2-3	-	TGTGCCATCGGGGGGGGTTTGGGCACAGATACGCAGTATTTT	CAIGGGLGTDTQYF
-	TRBV3-1/TRBV3-2	TRBJ1-4	-	TGTGCCAGCAGCCAAGATAGGGGGAAGAAACTGTTTTTT	CASSQDRGKKLFF
-	TRBV4-2	TRBJ2-1	-	TGTGCCAGCAGCCAAGGAGCAATGATCGCGGTTAATGAGCAGTTCTTC	CASSQGAMIAVNEQFF
-	TRBV30	TRBJ1-2	-	TGTGCCTGGAGTGTGGGGAGATCGGACTATGGCTACACCTTC	CAWSVGRSDYGYTF
TRBD1	TRBV7-2	TRBJ2-2	-	TGTGCCAGCAGCTTAGAAGGCAGGGGGCTGGCCGGGGAGCTGTTTTTT	CASSLEGRGLAGELFF
-	TRBV12-3/TRBV12-4	TRBJ1-1	-	TGTGCCAGCAGTTACAGTTTGAACACTGAAGCTTTCTTT	CASSYSLNTEAFF
-	TRBV12-3/TRBV12-4	TRBJ2-7	-	TGTGCCAGCAGTAGAGAGGGATACGAGCAGTACTTC	CASSREGYEQYF
TRBD1	TRBV5-6	TRBJ2-3	-	TGTGCCAGCAGCTCCAGTGGACAGGGTAGTACAGATACGCAGTATTTT	CASSSSGQGSTDTQYF
-	TRBV18	TRBJ1-4	-	TGTGCCAGCTCACCCCTCCCAGGGAATGAAAAACTGTTTTTT	CASSPLPGNEKLFF